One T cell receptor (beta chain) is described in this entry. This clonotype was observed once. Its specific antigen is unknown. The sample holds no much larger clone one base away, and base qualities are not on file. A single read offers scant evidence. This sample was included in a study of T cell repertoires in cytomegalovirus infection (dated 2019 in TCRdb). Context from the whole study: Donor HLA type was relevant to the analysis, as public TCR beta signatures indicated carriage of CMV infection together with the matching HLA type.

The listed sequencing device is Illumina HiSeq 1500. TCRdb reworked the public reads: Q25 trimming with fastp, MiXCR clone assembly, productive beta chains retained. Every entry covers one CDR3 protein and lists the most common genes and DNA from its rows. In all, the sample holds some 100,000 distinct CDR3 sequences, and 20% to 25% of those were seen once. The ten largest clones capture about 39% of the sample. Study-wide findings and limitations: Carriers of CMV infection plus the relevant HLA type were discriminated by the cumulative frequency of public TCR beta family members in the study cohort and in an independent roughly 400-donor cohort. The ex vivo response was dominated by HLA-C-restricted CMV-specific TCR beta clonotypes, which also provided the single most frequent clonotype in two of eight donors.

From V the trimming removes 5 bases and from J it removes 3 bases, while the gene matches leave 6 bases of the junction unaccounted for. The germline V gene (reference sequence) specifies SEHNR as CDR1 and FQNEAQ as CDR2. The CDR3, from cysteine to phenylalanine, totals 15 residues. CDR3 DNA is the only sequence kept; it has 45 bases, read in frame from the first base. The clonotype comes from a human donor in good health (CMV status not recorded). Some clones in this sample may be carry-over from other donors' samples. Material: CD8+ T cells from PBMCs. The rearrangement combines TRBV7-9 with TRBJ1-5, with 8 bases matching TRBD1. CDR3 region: CASSPTTGDNQPQHF. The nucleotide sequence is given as TGTGCCAGCAGCCCTACGACAGGGGACAATCAGCCCCAGCATTTT.